These 21 T cell receptor beta chains were sequenced from one sample in a study of blood T cell repertoires in COVID-19. Here immunoSEQ multiplex PCR was the method, and the copy in TCRdb shows in-frame clones only, minus some. The table records approximately 70,000 clones, approximately 90% of them present only once. The sample consisted of peripheral blood. These receptors all come from a woman in her sixties with active COVID-19.

CDR3 sequence: CASRSGQGASYEQYF. CDR3 nucleotide sequence: TGTGCCAGCAGATCAGGACAGGGAGCCTCCTACGAGCAGTACTTC. The chain employs TRBV6-5 and TRBJ2-7; 8 bases map to TRBD1. The germline V gene has CDR1 MNHEY and CDR2 SVGAGI. CDR3 length: 15 amino acids. The J segment lost 0 bases and the V segment lost 6 bases, leaving 7 bases of the junction unmatched.

The chain carries TRBV15 and TRBJ2-1, with 8 nucleotides matching TRBD2. Losses at the gene ends were 1 base for V and 7 bases for J; bases not matched to a gene: 12. CDR1 is LNHNV and CDR2 is YYDKDF in the germline V gene (reference sequence). The CDR3 is made up of 17 amino acids. CDR3 nucleotide sequence: TGTGCCACCAGCAGAGGGGGCAGGGGCAGCGGGAGTAATGAGCAGTTCTTC. It translates to CATSRGGRGSGSNEQFF.

The gene calls are TRBV5-1 and TRBJ1-6, with 9 bases lining up with TRBD1. The CDR3 is 14 amino acids. V shed 4 bases, J shed 9 bases, and the junction held 5 bases outside the gene matches. Germline lookup yields CDR1 SGHRS and CDR2 YFSETQ. The CDR3 DNA reads as TGCGCCAGCAGCCTAGACAGGGGGGCTTCACCCCTCCACTTT. As protein: CASSLDRGASPLHF.

The chain couples TRBV4-2 to TRBJ2-2; 7 bases are shared with TRBD1. CDR1 and CDR2 (germline): LGHNA, YNFKEQ. This CDR3 has 18 amino acids. V dropped 3 bases and J dropped 1; count of bases not matched to a gene: 11. The CDR3 DNA reads as TGTGCCAGCAGCCAGGGGCGCACAGGGGCCCTGAACACCGGGGAGCTGTTTTTT. It specifies CASSQGRTGALNTGELFF.

J is TRBJ2-7 and V is TRBV5-4; 7 nucleotides agree with TRBD2. This CDR3 comprises 17 residues. Trimming at V came to 4 bases and at J to 9 bases, leaving 22 bases not matched to a gene. Germline lookup yields CDR1 SGHNT and CDR2 YYREEE (reference sequence). CDR3 in amino acids: CASSPGMSGTSRPVQYF. The CDR3 DNA reads TGTGCCAGCAGCCCGGGGATGAGCGGGACGTCTCGGCCGGTGCAGTACTTC.

The chain is built from TRBV5-8 and TRBJ2-2; TRBD2 aligns across 7 bases. There are 16 residues in the CDR3. Per germline, CDR1 SGHTS and CDR2 YDEGEE. Unmatched junction bases numbered 10, after V lost 4 bases and J lost 4 bases. The CDR3 coding sequence is TGTGCCAGCAGCCGGGGGGTCACCAGGGTCACCGGGGAGCTGTTTTTT. Its protein is CASSRGVTRVTGELFF.

The rearrangement links TRBV24-1 to TRBJ2-6, with D possibly matching TRBD2 (6 bases). CDR1 and CDR2 (germline): KGHDR, SFDVKD. This CDR3 has 17 residues. The V end lost 4 bases, the J end lost 1 base, and 13 bases lay between the germline ends. CDR3 DNA: TGTGCCACCAGTGACGGGACTGGAGGTTCTGGGGCCAACGTCCTGACTTTC. Its translation is CATSDGTGGSGANVLTF.

V gene TRBV5-1 combines with J gene TRBJ1-2; 7 bases line up with TRBD1. The CDR3 consists of 14 residues. Germline V gene lookup returns CDR1 SGHRS and CDR2 YFSETQ. Trimming cost V 4 bases and J 2 bases; bases outside gene matches: 5. CDR3 region: CASSRGQPNYGYTF. The CDR3 DNA sequence: TGCGCCAGCAGCAGGGGACAGCCGAACTATGGCTACACCTTC.

This chain uses TRBV4-1 with TRBJ2-7; 9 positions match TRBD1. V was pared by 4 bases and J by 4 bases, with 11 bases of the junction left unmatched. The length of the CDR3 is 16 residues. Per germline, CDR1 MGHRA and CDR2 YSYEKL. CDR3 nucleotides: TGCGCCAGCAGCCTAAAACAGGGGGCAGACGGTTACGAGCAGTACTTC. This translates into CASSLKQGADGYEQYF.

A few counts support this clone. The chain joins TRBV4-1 to TRBJ2-3; no clear D gene. This CDR3 is built from 14 residues. Trimming pared 4 bases from V and 5 bases from J, leaving 13 bases between. Germline V gene data show CDR1 as MGHRA and CDR2 as YSYEKL. The CDR3 reads CASSRQEVGDTQYF. CDR3 DNA: TGCGCCAGCAGCCGGCAGGAAGTGGGAGATACGCAGTATTTT.

The rearrangement links TRBV5-1 to TRBJ1-2; D is ambiguous. Germline assignment: CDR1 SGHRS and CDR2 YFSETQ. The CDR3 is made up of 14 amino acids. V was shortened by 2 bases and J by 4 bases, with 12 bases between the two germline ends. The CDR3 DNA is TGCGCCAGCAGCTTAGACGGGGATAGCTATGGCTACACCTTC. Encoded protein: CASSLDGDSYGYTF.

The V call is TRBV5-1, the J call TRBJ2-1, with 9 positions matching TRBD2. The CDR3 is 15 amino acids. Germline values: CDR1 SGHRS, CDR2 YFSETQ. The V segment lost 0 bases and the J segment 6 bases; nucleotides outside the gene matches: 4. The CDR3 bases are TGCGCCAGCAGCTTGGTACTAGCGGGCACCAATGAGCAGTTCTTC. It specifies CASSLVLAGTNEQFF.

This chain joins TRBV6-6 and TRBJ1-1, with 8 bases fitting TRBD1. Germline CDR1 and CDR2: MNHNY and SVGAGI (reference sequence). The CDR3 has 14 residues. With V trimmed by 7 bases and J by 1 base, 5 bases remained unmatched. In DNA form, the CDR3 reads TGTGCCAGCACACGGGACAGGCAGAACACTGAAGCTTTCTTT. Encoded protein: CASTRDRQNTEAFF.

J is TRBJ2-7 and V is TRBV28; TRBD1 matches 7 bases. J was trimmed by 0 bases and V by 6 bases; bases with no gene match: 11. From germline, CDR1 is MDHEN and CDR2 SYDVKM. This CDR3 region has 16 residues. The CDR3 sequence is CASSPPDRPSSYEQYF. The CDR3, as DNA: TGTGCCAGCAGCCCCCCGGACAGGCCGAGCTCCTACGAGCAGTACTTC.

The chain carries TRBV5-1 and TRBJ2-3, with 9 bases matching TRBD2. Trimming removed 3 bases from V and 1 base from J; junction bases left unmatched: 3. From germline, CDR1 is SGHRS and CDR2 YFSETQ. The CDR3 is 15 amino acids. The CDR3 DNA reads as TGCGCCAGCAGCTCCTTAGCGGGAGGCACAGATACGCAGTATTTT. Residues: CASSSLAGGTDTQYF.

The chain couples TRBV7-8 to TRBJ1-2; 10 bases are a match to TRBD1. The CDR3 totals 16 residues. The V gene end was trimmed by 5 bases and the J gene end by 4 bases; junction bases not matched to a gene: 10. Germline CDR1 is SGHVS and CDR2 is FQNEAQ. CDR3 DNA: TGTGCCAGCAGCGCTAGCTGGACAGGGGGTGCCTATGGCTACACCTTC. As protein: CASSASWTGGAYGYTF.

CDR3 coding DNA: TGTGCCAGCAGAGTACCTAGGGGGCAAGAGACCCAGTACTTC. Its translation: CASRVPRGQETQYF. V usage is TRBV27 and J usage is TRBJ2-5, with D maybe TRBD1 (6 bases). The germline CDR1 and CDR2 sequences are MNHEY and SMNVEV (reference sequence). The CDR3 covers 14 residues. V was pared by 6 bases and J by 2 bases, with 13 bases between.

The chain combines TRBV2 with TRBJ2-5; 7 bases map to TRBD2. Germline V gives CDR1 SNHLY, CDR2 FYNNEI. The CDR3 spans 14 residues. V was pared by 5 bases and J by 2 bases, with 5 bases of the junction left unmatched. The CDR3, as DNA: TGTGCCAGCAGTCCCAGCGGGACTCAAGAGACCCAGTACTTC. Translation: CASSPSGTQETQYF.

V gene TRBV4-1 combines with J gene TRBJ1-1; no clear D gene. Germline values: CDR1 MGHRA, CDR2 YSYEKL. Trimming cost V 1 base and J 0 bases, with 6 bases left between them. The CDR3 extends over 14 amino acids. The CDR3 loop is CASSQVTVNTEAFF. DNA for the CDR3: TGCGCCAGCAGCCAAGTAACAGTGAACACTGAAGCTTTCTTT.

The J gene is TRBJ2-6, the V gene TRBV18, with D maybe TRBD2 (5 bases). The CDR3 is made up of 15 amino acids. CDR1 KGHSH and CDR2 LQKENI come from the germline V gene. The V end was cut by 4 bases, the J end by 2 bases, with 9 bases between. CDR3 sequence reads: CASSLQEAGANVLTF. In DNA form, the CDR3 reads TGTGCCAGCTCACTTCAGGAGGCTGGGGCCAACGTCCTGACTTTC.

The chain employs TRBV20-1 and TRBJ2-7; D is possibly TRBD2 (6 bases). The CDR3 is made up of 16 amino acids. CDR1 is DFQATT and CDR2 is SNEGSKA in the germline V gene (reference sequence). Trimming removed 3 bases from V and 0 bases from J, with 18 bases in between. CDR3 residues: CSASGGDFDLSYEQYF. The CDR3 region has the DNA TGCAGTGCTAGTGGTGGGGACTTCGATCTCTCCTACGAGCAGTACTTC.